Sequencing of this T cell receptor beta chain was carried out in a study of molecular identifiers for immune sequencing clone quantification. TCRdb used MiXCR to reprocess the PCR reads, holding one entry per CDR3 protein. The sample has about 97,000 distinct CDR3 sequences; more than 20% are singletons. This CDR3 has 18 residues. Germline CDR1 is MGHDK and CDR2 is SYGVNS. With respect to this clonotype: One base away lies a much larger clone, so this may be a sequencing read error.

The gene calls are TRBV25-1 and TRBJ1-3, with no clear D. The specimen sequenced was naive CD8+ T cells from blood, with Jurkat cell RNA spiked in. The sample's subset: FACS-sorted CD8+CD4-CCR7+CD45RA+ naive T cells. The TCR comes from a human donor in good health. Some libraries in this study had Jurkat cell RNA spiked in. The CDR3 protein is CASSEGRRQARSGNSIYF. In nucleotides, the CDR3 is TGTGCCAGCAGTGAAGGTCGGCGGCAGGCCCGCTCTGGAAACAGCATATATTTT.